This TCR beta chain stems from a study of blood T cell repertoires in COVID-19. Study-level background: Spain, Italy and the United States supplied samples that represented acute and convalescent COVID-19.

Original processing methods: Using reference gene primer amplification, nucleated cell counts were estimated. Produced via immunoSEQ multiplex PCR; TCRdb's table is partial and in-frame only. V and J calls and clone size are as listed in that table; D and trimming were resolved from the DNA. The repertoire holds 150,000 or so clones, with about 88% as singletons. J was trimmed by 6 bases and V by 5 bases; bases with no gene match: 1. The CDR3 covers 14 residues. CDR1 is MNHEY, CDR2 SVGEGT, per germline. This TCR came from a human donor in a cohort sampled during active COVID-19. What was sequenced was peripheral blood. V gene TRBV6-2 or TRBV6-3 combines with J gene TRBJ2-1; 13 bases line up with TRBD2. CDR3 DNA sequence: TGTGCCAGCAGTAGGACTAGCGGGAGCAATGAGCAGTTCTTC. Amino acid sequence: CASSRTSGSNEQFF.